What follows describes a single T cell receptor (beta chain). Its antigen is unknown. A second PCR, run for about 6 to 11 cycles, used a sample-barcoded 5' primer plus a J-beta primer mix. Via MiXCR, TCRdb re-called the 5' RACE reads, giving one row per CDR3 protein. The sample lists around 1,000,000 distinct CDR3 sequences, about two fifths seen once, with around 13% in the top ten. The source of the sample is a study of blood T cells in healthy people across ages. The study's findings and limits: Estimated diversity, derived from one million T cells, was regarded as an underestimate.

The source is a young man in good health. Sequences were obtained from blood.

CDR3 nucleotide sequence: TGTGCCAGCAGGAAGGGACAGGCCCTAGCAACTAATGAAAAACTGTTTTTT. It is translated as CASRKGQALATNEKLFF. This chain connects TRBV5-6 to TRBJ1-4, with TRBD1 identical over 8 bases. This CDR3 spans 17 amino acids. CDR1 and CDR2 (germline): SGHDT, YYEEEE. With 5 bases clipped from V and 0 bases from J, the junction kept 9 bases outside the gene matches.